One and the same sample provided the 15 T cell receptor beta chains below, sequenced in a study of T-cell reconstitution after alpha-beta-depleted transplantation in children. The TCRbeta library incorporated unique molecular identifiers. TCRdb called the PCR reads again in MiXCR, with one record for every CDR3 protein. Here the sample spans fewer than 200,000 distinct CDR3 sequences, approximately 6.6% being singletons. The starting material was PBMCs from the stem cell graft donor, obtained from the stem cell graft. The receptors derive from a human donor who donated a stem cell graft to a child with Wiskott-Aldrich syndrome.

The chain carries TRBV6-5 and TRBJ2-7, with 13 bases fitting TRBD2. The trim removed 0 bases at V and 3 bases at J, leaving 5 bases unmatched. Germline V gene data show CDR1 as MNHEY and CDR2 as SVGAGI. This CDR3 contains 17 residues. Here the CDR3 reads CASSYSPRTSGSYEQYF. The DNA for the CDR3 is TGTGCCAGCAGTTACTCCCCCCGGACTAGCGGGAGCTACGAGCAGTACTTC.

Many counts were recorded for this clonotype. J is TRBJ1-1 and V is TRBV20-1; 7 positions match TRBD1. The junction had 11 bases not matched to a gene; V was cut back by 6 bases and J by 4 bases. This CDR3 is 14 amino acids long. Germline CDR1 and CDR2: DFQATT and SNEGSKA (reference sequence). The chain's CDR3 is CSARGQSDVTEAFF. In DNA, the CDR3 is TGCAGTGCGAGGGGACAGTCAGACGTCACTGAAGCTTTCTTT.

Notes on this clonotype: The junction and the germline gene differ at one end; a read error may be behind it. V usage is TRBV7-9 and J usage is TRBJ2-7; no firm D call. The CDR3 runs to 14 residues. The V gene's germline CDR1 is SEHNR and CDR2 FQNEAQ (reference sequence). The CDR3 DNA is TGTGCCAGAAGCTTAGTAGGCCCGTCCTACGAGCAGTACTTC. This sequence encodes CARSLVGPSYEQYF. Full variable domain (missing parts from reference TRBV7-9 and TRBJ2-7): DTGVSQNPRHKITKRGQNVTFRCDPISEHNRLYWYRQTLGQGPEFLTYFQNEAQLEKSRLLSDRFSAERPKGSFSTLEIQRTEQGDSAMYLCARSLVGPSYEQYFGPGTRLTVT.

This clonotype appeared many times. The chain recombines TRBV12-3 or TRBV12-4 with TRBJ2-7; 10 bases are a match to TRBD1. V lost 6 bases to trimming and J lost 5 bases; unmatched junction nucleotides: 4. This CDR3 has 13 residues. CDR3 sequence (DNA): TGTGCCAGCAGCCGGGACAGGGGCGACGAGCAGTACTTC. This translates into CASSRDRGDEQYF.

The chain has TRBV5-4 and TRBJ2-7, with TRBD2 matching over 11 bases. CDR3 length: 16 amino acids. Germline V gene sequence: CDR1 SGHNT, CDR2 YYREEE (reference sequence). Trimming removed 2 bases from V and 2 bases from J; junction bases left unmatched: 6. The CDR3 reads CASSFGTSGPPYEQYF. DNA for the CDR3: TGTGCCAGCAGCTTCGGGACTAGCGGACCTCCCTACGAGCAGTACTTC.

This clonotype came up many times. The chain combines TRBV27 with TRBJ2-2; 8 bases are a match to TRBD1. There are 15 residues in the CDR3. Germline values: CDR1 MNHEY, CDR2 SMNVEV (reference sequence). Trimming at V came to 5 bases and at J to 1 base, leaving 3 bases not matched to a gene. This CDR3 reads CASSRGQGNTGELFF. The CDR3, as DNA: TGTGCCAGCAGTCGCGGACAGGGGAACACCGGGGAGCTGTTTTTT.

This clonotype was found many times. The rearrangement joins TRBV27 to TRBJ1-1; possibly TRBD1 for D (6 bases). The CDR3 totals 15 residues. CDR1 is MNHEY and CDR2 is SMNVEV in the germline V gene (reference sequence). V was clipped by 5 bases and J by 4 bases, with 17 bases between them. The CDR3 sequence: CASSPSTGRTTEAFF. CDR3 bases: TGTGCCAGCAGTCCCTCGACAGGACGGACCACTGAAGCTTTCTTT.

There are many counts of this clonotype. The chain has TRBV5-1 and TRBJ2-1; TRBD2 might be the D (6 bases). V lost 1 base and J lost 0, with 8 bases in between. The germline V gene has CDR1 SGHRS and CDR2 YFSETQ. This CDR3 is 15 amino acids long. CDR3 nucleotide sequence: TGCGCCAGCAGCTTGTGGAGGGACTCCTACAATGAGCAGTTCTTC. This codes for CASSLWRDSYNEQFF.

At least ten counts were recorded for this clonotype. The rearrangement uses TRBV10-3 and TRBJ2-1; TRBD2 agrees at 9 bases. J gave up 8 bases and V 9 bases, and 5 bases lay outside the gene matches. The CDR3 totals 12 residues. From germline, CDR1 is ENHRY and CDR2 SYGVKD. The CDR3 DNA is TGTGCCATAGGGACTAGCTATCATGAGCAGTTCTTC. This gives the protein CAIGTSYHEQFF.

This clonotype was detected many times. DNA of the CDR3: TGTGCCAGCACCCTGACAGGGGGTCTTGGCTACACCTTC. It specifies CASTLTGGLGYTF. The rearrangement uses TRBV12-3 or TRBV12-4 and TRBJ1-2; 9 bases map to TRBD1. J gave up 7 bases and V 7 bases, and 7 bases lay outside the gene matches. This CDR3 is 13 amino acids long.

The V gene is TRBV5-1, the J gene TRBJ2-1, with D possibly matching TRBD2 (6 bases). Trimming removed 4 bases at V and 7 bases at J, with 21 bases between. Per germline, CDR1 SGHRS and CDR2 YFSETQ. The CDR3 has 16 amino acids. The CDR3 sequence: CASSGPGLVEGNEQFF. DNA of the CDR3: TGCGCCAGCAGCGGGCCGGGCCTCGTGGAGGGGAATGAGCAGTTCTTC. Looking up the rest from reference TRBV5-1 and TRBJ2-1 gives the full variable domain: KAGVTQTPRYLIKTRGQQVTLSCSPISGHRSVSWYQQTPGQGLQFLFEYFSETQRNKGNFPGRFSGRQFSNSRSEMNVSTLELGDSALYLCASSGPGLVEGNEQFFGPGTRLTVL.

This clonotype was seen ten or more times. The chain combines TRBV5-8 with TRBJ2-7; D tentatively reads TRBD1 or TRBD2 (5 bases each). The CDR3 loop spans 15 amino acids. Germline V gene lookup returns CDR1 SGHTS and CDR2 YDEGEE. V shed 5 bases and J shed 4 bases, with 19 bases lying between them. The CDR3 DNA reads TGTGCCAGCAGGAATAGGGGACCCCTCGAGTACGAGCAGTACTTC. Protein sequence: CASRNRGPLEYEQYF.

This clonotype was counted many times. The rearrangement uses TRBV25-1 and TRBJ2-1; D remains ambiguous. Trimming took off 4 bases at V and 5 bases at J, with 9 bases between the two ends. Germline assignment: CDR1 MGHDK and CDR2 SYGVNS. CDR3 length: 13 residues. CDR3 sequence: CASSGNYHNEQFF. Written as DNA, the CDR3 is TGTGCCAGCAGTGGGAACTACCACAATGAGCAGTTCTTC.

This clonotype has ten or more counts. V is TRBV5-1 and J is TRBJ2-7; 9 positions match TRBD1. The CDR3 spans 14 residues. V was pared by 3 bases and J by 4 bases, with 5 bases of the junction left unmatched. In germline, CDR1 is SGHRS, CDR2 YFSETQ. The DNA of the CDR3 is TGCGCCAGCAGCTACACAGGGGGCGCGTACGAGCAGTACTTC. It yields the protein CASSYTGGAYEQYF.

This chain joins TRBV18 and TRBJ2-7; D gene ambiguous. This CDR3 is 14 amino acids long. Germline CDR1 is KGHSH and CDR2 is LQKENI. The V and J ends lost 5 bases and 3 bases respectively, with 14 bases between them. The CDR3 sequence: CASSSDLRDYEQYF. In nucleotides, the CDR3 is TGTGCCAGCTCATCGGACCTGAGAGACTACGAGCAGTACTTC. The full variable domain, in which reference TRBV18 and TRBJ2-7 provide the parts outside the CDR3, is NAGVMQNPRHLVRRRGQEARLRCSPMKGHSHVYWYRQLPEEGLKFMVYLQKENIIDESGMPKERFSAEFPKEGPSILRIQQVVRGDSAAYFCASSSDLRDYEQYFGPGTRLTVT.